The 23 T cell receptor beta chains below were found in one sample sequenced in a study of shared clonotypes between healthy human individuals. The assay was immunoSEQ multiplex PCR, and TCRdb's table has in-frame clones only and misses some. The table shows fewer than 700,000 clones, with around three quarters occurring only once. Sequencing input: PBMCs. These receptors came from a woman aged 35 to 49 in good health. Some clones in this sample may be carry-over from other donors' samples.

This chain's CDR3 is CASSPPSSGTGYTF. CDR3 bases: TGTGCCAGCTCACCACCGTCATCAGGGACCGGCTACACCTTC. V is TRBV18 and J is TRBJ1-2, with D perhaps TRBD1 (5 bases). V gave up 0 bases and J gave up 8 bases, with 13 bases separating them. This CDR3 is 14 amino acids long. CDR1 and CDR2 (germline): KGHSH, LQKENI.

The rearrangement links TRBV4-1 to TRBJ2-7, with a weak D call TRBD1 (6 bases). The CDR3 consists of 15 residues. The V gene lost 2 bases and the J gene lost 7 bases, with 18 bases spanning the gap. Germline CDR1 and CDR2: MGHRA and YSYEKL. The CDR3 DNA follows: TGCGCCAGCAGCCAACCGGGACAACGGTTTCGGGAGCAGTACTTC. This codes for CASSQPGQRFREQYF.

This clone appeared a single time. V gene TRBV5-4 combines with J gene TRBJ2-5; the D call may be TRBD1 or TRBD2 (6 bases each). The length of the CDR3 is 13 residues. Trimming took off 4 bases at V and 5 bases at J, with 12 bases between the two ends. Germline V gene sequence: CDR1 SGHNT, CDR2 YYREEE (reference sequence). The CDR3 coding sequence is TGTGCCAGCAGCACGAGAGGGGGGGAGACCCAGTACTTC. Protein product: CASSTRGGETQYF. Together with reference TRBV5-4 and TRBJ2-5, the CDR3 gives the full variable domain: ETGVTQSPTHLIKTRGQQVTLRCSSQSGHNTVSWYQQALGQGPQFIFQYYREEENGRGNFPPRFSGLQFPNYSSELNVNALELDDSALYLCASSTRGGETQYFGPGTRLLVL.

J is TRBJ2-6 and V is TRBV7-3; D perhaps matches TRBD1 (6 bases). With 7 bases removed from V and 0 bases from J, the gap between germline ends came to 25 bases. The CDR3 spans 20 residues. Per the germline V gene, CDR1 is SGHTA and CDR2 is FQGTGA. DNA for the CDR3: TGTGCCAGCACCCATGGAGACAGGCTCCAAACTCACTCTGGGGCCAACGTCCTGACTTTC. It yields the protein CASTHGDRLQTHSGANVLTF.

CDR3 residues: CAWNTGLAGAGNEQFF. DNA for the CDR3: TGTGCCTGGAATACCGGACTAGCGGGAGCGGGCAATGAGCAGTTCTTC. The chain links TRBV30 to TRBJ2-1; 13 nucleotides align to TRBD2. Per the germline V gene, CDR1 is GTSNPN and CDR2 is SVGIG (reference sequence). V lost 4 bases and J lost 6; bases outside the gene matches: 9. The CDR3 runs 16 residues.

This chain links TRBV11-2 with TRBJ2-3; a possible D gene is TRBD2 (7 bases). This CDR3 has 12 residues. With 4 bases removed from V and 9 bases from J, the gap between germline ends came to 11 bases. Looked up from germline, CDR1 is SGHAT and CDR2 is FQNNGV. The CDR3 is CASSSEGGTQYF. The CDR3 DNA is TGTGCCAGCAGCTCGGAGGGGGGGACGCAGTATTTT.

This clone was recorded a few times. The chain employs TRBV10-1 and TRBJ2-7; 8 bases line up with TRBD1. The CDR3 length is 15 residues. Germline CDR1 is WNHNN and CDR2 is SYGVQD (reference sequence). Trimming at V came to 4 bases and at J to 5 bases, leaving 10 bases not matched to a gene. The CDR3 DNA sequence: TGCGCCAGCAGTGCCCTTTACAGGGGGTACGACGAGCAGTACTTC. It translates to CASSALYRGYDEQYF.

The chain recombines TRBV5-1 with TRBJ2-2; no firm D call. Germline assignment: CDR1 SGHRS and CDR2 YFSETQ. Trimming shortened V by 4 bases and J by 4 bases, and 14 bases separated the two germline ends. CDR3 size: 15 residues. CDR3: CASSPDPLGTGELFF. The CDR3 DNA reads TGCGCCAGCAGCCCAGACCCCTTGGGCACCGGGGAGCTGTTTTTT.

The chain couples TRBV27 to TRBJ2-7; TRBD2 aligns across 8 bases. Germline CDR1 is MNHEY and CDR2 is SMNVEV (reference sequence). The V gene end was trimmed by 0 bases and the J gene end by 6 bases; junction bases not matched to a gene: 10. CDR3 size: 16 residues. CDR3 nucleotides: TGTGCCAGCAGTTTATCGGGAGCGGGAGAGGTCTGCGAGCAGTACTTC. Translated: CASSLSGAGEVCEQYF.

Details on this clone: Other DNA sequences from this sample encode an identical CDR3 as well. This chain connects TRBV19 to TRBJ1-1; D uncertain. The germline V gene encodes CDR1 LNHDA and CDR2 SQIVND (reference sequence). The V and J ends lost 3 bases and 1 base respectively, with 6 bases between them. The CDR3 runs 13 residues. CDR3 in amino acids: CASSIRGNTEAFF. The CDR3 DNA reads TGTGCCAGTAGTATTCGGGGGAACACTGAAGCTTTCTTT.

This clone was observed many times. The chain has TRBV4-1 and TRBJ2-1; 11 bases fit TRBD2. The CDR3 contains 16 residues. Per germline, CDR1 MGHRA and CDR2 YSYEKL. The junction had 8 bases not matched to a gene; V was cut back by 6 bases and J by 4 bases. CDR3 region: CASRAAGLAVYNEQFF. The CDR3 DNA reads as TGCGCCAGCAGAGCCGCGGGACTAGCGGTTTACAATGAGCAGTTCTTC.

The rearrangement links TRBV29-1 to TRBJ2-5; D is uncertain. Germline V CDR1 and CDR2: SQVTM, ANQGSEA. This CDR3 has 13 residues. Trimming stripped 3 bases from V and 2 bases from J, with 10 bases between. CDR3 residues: CSVDAYTQETQYF. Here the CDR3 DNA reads TGCAGCGTTGATGCGTATACACAAGAGACCCAGTACTTC.

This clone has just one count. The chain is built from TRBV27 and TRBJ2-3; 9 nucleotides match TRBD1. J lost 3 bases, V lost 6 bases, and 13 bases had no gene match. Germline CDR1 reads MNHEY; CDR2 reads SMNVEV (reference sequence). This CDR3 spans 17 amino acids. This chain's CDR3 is CASRRTPTGGRTDTQYF. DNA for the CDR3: TGTGCCAGCAGGAGAACCCCGACAGGGGGAAGGACAGATACGCAGTATTTT.

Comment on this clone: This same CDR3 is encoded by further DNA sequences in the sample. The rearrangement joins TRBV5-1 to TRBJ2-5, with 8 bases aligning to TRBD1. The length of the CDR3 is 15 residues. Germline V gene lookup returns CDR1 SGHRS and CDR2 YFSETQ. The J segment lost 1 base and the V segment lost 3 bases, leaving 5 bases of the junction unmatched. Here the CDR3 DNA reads TGCGCCAGCAGCTCCGGGACAGGCGCCCAAGAGACCCAGTACTTC. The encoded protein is CASSSGTGAQETQYF. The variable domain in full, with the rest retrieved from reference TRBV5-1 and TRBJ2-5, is KAGVTQTPRYLIKTRGQQVTLSCSPISGHRSVSWYQQTPGQGLQFLFEYFSETQRNKGNFPGRFSGRQFSNSRSEMNVSTLELGDSALYLCASSSGTGAQETQYFGPGTRLLVL.

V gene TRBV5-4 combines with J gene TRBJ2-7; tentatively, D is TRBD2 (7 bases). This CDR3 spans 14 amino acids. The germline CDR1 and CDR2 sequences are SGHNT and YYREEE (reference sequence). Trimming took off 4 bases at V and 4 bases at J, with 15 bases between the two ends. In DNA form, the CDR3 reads TGTGCCAGCAGCGCAAAGGGGGGAGGGTACGAGCAGTACTTC. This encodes CASSAKGGGYEQYF.

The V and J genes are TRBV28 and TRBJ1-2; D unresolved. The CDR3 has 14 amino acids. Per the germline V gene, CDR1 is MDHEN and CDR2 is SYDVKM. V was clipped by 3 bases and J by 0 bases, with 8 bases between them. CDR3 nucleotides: TGTGCCAGCAGTTTCCACGGTGCTAACTATGGCTACACCTTC. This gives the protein CASSFHGANYGYTF.

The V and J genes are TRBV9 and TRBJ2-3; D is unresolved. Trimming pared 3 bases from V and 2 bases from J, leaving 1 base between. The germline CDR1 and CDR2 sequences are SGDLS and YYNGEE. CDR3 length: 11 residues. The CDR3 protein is CASSDTDTQYF. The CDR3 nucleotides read TGTGCCAGCAGCGACACAGATACGCAGTATTTT.

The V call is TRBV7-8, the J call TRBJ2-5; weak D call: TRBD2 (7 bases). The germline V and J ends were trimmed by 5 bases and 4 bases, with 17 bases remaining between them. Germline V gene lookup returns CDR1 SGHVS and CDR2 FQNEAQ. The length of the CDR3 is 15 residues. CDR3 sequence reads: CASSVIRGGVETQYF. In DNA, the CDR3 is TGTGCCAGCAGCGTAATAAGAGGGGGGGTAGAGACCCAGTACTTC.

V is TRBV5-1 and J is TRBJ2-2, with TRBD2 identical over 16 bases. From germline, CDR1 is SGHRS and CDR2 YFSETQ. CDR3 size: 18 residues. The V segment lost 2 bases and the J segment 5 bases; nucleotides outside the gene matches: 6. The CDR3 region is CASSFIPGLAGGTGELFF. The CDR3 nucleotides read TGCGCCAGCAGCTTCATTCCGGGACTAGCGGGAGGGACCGGGGAGCTGTTTTTT.

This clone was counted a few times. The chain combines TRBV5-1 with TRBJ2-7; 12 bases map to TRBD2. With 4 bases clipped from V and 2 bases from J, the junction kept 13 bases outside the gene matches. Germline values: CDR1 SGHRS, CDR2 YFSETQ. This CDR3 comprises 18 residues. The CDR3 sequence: CASSVGGLAGSRTYEQYF. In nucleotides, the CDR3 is TGCGCCAGCAGCGTAGGCGGACTAGCGGGATCAAGAACCTACGAGCAGTACTTC.

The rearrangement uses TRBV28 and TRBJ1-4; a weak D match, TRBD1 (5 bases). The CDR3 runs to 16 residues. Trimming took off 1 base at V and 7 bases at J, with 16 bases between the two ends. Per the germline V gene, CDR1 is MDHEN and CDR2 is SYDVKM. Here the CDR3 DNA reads TGTGCCAGCAGTTTATTATCCGGACCTGGGGGTGAAAAACTGTTTTTT. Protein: CASSLLSGPGGEKLFF.

CDR3 nucleotide sequence: TGTGCCAGCAGCCGGGACAGGGACTCCTACGAGCAGTACTTC. Amino acids: CASSRDRDSYEQYF. The chain couples TRBV2 to TRBJ2-7; 9 positions match TRBD1. In germline, CDR1 is SNHLY, CDR2 FYNNEI. This CDR3 has 14 amino acids. The V gene end was trimmed by 6 bases and the J gene end by 0 bases; junction bases not matched to a gene: 3.

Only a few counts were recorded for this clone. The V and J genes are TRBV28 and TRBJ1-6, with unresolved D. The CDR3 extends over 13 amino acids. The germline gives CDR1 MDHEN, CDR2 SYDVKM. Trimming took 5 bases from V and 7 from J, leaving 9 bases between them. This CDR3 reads CASSPVGNSPLHF. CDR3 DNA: TGTGCCAGCAGTCCGGTGGGGAATTCACCCCTCCACTTT.